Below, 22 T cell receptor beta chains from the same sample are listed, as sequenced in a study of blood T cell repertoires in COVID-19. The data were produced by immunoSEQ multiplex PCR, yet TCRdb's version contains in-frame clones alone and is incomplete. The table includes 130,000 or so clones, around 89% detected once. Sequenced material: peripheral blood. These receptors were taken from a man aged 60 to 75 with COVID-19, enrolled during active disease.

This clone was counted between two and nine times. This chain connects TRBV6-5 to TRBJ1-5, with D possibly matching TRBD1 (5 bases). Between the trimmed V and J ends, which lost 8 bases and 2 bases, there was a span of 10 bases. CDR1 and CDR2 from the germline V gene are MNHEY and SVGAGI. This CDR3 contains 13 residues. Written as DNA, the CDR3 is TGTGCCAGCGCGCAAGGGGGCAATCAGCCCCAGCATTTT. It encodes CASAQGGNQPQHF.

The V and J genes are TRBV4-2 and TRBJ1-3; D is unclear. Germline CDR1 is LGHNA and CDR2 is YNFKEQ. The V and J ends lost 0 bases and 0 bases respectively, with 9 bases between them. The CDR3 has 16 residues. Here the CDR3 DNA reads TGTGCCAGCAGCCAAGAACCGGGGAGCTCTGGAAACACCATATATTTT. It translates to CASSQEPGSSGNTIYF.

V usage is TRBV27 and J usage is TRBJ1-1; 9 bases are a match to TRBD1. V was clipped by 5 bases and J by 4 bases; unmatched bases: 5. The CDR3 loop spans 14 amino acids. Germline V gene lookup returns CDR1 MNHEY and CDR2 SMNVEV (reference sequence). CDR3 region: CASSITGGGTEAFF. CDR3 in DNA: TGTGCCAGCAGTATAACAGGGGGCGGCACTGAAGCTTTCTTT.

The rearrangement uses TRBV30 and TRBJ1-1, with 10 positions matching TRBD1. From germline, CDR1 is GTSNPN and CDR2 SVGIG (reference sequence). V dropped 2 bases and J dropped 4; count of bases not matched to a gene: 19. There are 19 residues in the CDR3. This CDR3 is CAWSPLRQGASNQGTEAFF. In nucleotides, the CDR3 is TGTGCCTGGAGTCCACTCCGACAGGGGGCGTCGAATCAGGGCACTGAAGCTTTCTTT. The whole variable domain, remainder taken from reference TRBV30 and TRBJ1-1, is SQTIHQWPATLVQPVGSPLSLECTVEGTSNPNLYWYRQAAGRGLQLLFYSVGIGQISSEVPQNLSASRPQDRQFILSSKKLLLSDSGFYLCAWSPLRQGASNQGTEAFFGQGTRLTVV.

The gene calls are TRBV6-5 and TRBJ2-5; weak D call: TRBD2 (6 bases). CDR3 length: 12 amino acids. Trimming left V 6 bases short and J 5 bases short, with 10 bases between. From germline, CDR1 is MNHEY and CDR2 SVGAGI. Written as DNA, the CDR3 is TGTGCCAGCAGGGACTACGGGGAGACCCAGTACTTC. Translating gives CASRDYGETQYF.

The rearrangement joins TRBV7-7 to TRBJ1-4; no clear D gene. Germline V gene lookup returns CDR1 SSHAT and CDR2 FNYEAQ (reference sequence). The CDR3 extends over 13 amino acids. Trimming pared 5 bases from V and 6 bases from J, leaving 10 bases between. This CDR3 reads CASSAVGHEKLFF. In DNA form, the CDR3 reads TGTGCCAGCAGCGCTGTGGGCCATGAAAAACTGTTTTTT.

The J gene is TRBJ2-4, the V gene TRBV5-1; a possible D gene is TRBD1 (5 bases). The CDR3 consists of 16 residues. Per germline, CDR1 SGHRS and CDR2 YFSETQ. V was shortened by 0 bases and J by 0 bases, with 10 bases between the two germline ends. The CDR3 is CASSLEGFLAKNIQYF. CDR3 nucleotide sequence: TGCGCCAGCAGCTTGGAGGGGTTTCTAGCCAAAAACATTCAGTACTTC.

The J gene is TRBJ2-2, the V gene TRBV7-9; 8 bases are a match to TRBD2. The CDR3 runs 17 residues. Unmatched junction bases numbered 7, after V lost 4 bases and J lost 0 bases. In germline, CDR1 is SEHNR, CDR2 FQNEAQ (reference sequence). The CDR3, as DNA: TGTGCCAGCAGCTCAAAAGCGGGGGCCTCGAACACCGGGGAGCTGTTTTTT. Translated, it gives CASSSKAGASNTGELFF.

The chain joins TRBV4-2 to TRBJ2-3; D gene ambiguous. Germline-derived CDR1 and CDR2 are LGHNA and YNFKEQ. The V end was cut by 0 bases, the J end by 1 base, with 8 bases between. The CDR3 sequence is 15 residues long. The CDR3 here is CASSQDPRGTDTQYF. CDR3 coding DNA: TGTGCCAGCAGCCAAGATCCCCGGGGCACAGATACGCAGTATTTT.

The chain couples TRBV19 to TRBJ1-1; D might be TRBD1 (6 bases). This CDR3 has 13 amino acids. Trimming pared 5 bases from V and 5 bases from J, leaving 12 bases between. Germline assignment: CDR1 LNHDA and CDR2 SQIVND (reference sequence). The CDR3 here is CASSLKGGTEAFF. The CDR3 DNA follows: TGTGCCAGTAGTCTTAAAGGGGGTACTGAAGCTTTCTTT.

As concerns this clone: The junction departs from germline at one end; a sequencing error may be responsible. CDR3: CASSQELGWVENF. For the CDR3, the DNA is TGCGCCAGCAGCCAAGAACTTGGCTGGGTGGAGAATTTT. J is TRBJ1-5 and V is TRBV4-1; D call uncertain. The CDR3 runs to 13 residues. The germline gives CDR1 MGHRA, CDR2 YSYEKL.

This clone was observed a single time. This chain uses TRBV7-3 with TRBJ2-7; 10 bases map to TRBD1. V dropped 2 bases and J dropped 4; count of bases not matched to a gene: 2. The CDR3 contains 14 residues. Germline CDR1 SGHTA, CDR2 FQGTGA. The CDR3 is CASSLLGQGYEQYF. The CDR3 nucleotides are TGTGCCAGCAGCTTACTGGGACAGGGGTACGAGCAGTACTTC.

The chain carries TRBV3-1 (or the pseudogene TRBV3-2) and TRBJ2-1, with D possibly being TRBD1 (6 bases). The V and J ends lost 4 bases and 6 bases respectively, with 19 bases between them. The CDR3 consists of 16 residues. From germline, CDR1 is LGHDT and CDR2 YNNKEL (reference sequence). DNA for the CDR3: TGTGCCAGCAGCCCCGCCCGCCCCGGGACATCCAATGAGCAGTTCTTC. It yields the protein CASSPARPGTSNEQFF.

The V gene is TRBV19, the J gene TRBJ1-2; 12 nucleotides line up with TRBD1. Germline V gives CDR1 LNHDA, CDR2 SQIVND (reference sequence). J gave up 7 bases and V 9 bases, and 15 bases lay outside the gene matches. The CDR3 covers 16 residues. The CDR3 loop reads CASKWGQGARNGGYTF. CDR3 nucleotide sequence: TGTGCCAGCAAGTGGGGACAGGGGGCGCGAAATGGTGGCTACACCTTC.

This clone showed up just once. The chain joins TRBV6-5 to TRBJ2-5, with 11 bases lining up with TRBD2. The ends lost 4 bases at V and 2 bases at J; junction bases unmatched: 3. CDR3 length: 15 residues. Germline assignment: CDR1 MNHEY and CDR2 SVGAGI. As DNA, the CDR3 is TGTGCCAGCAGTTTGTTAGCGGGGGGGCAAGAGACCCAGTACTTC. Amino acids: CASSLLAGGQETQYF.

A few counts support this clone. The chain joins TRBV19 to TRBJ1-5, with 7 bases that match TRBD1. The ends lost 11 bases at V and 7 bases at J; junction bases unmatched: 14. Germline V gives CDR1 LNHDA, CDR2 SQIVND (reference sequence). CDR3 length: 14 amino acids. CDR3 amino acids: CASQDQGDGQPQHF. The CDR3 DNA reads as TGTGCCTCCCAGGACCAGGGGGATGGACAGCCCCAGCATTTT. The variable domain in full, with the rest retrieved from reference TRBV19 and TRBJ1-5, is DGGITQSPKYLFRKEGQNVTLSCEQNLNHDAMYWYRQDPGQGLRLIYYSQIVNDFQKGDIAEGYSVSREKKESFPLTVTSAQKNPTAFYLCASQDQGDGQPQHFGDGTRLSIL.

The CDR3 sequence: CASSPRTGFDEKLFF. CDR3 in DNA: TGTGCCAGCAGCCCTAGGACAGGGTTTGATGAAAAACTGTTTTTT. The chain recombines TRBV9 with TRBJ1-4; 8 nucleotides line up with TRBD1. V lost 4 bases, J lost 6 bases, and 8 bases stayed unmatched. This CDR3 is built from 15 residues. Germline assignment: CDR1 SGDLS and CDR2 YYNGEE.

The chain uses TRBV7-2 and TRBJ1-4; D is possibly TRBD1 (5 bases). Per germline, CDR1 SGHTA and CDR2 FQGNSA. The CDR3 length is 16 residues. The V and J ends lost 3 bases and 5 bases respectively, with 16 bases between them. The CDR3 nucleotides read TGTGCCAGCAGCTTTGAAACGGGACTGCTCAATGAAAAACTGTTTTTT. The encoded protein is CASSFETGLLNEKLFF.

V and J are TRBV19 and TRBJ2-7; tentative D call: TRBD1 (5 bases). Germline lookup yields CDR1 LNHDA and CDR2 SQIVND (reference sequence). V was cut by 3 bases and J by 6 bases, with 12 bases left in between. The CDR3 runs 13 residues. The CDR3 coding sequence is TGTGCCAGTAGTATCGGCAGGGCGGCCGAGCAGTACTTC. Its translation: CASSIGRAAEQYF.

CDR3 residues: CASSLRASGQGTQYF. CDR3 in DNA: TGTGCCAGCAGCTTGAGGGCTAGCGGGCAGGGTACGCAGTATTTT. The chain uses TRBV5-4 and TRBJ2-3; 8 bases fit TRBD2. The ends lost 1 base at V and 8 bases at J; junction bases unmatched: 9. The CDR3 has 15 amino acids. CDR1 and CDR2 from the germline V gene are SGHNT and YYREEE (reference sequence).

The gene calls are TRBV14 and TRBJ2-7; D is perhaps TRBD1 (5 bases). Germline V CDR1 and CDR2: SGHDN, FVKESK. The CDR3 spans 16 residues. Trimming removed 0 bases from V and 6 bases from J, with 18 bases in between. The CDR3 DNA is TGTGCCAGCAGCCAAGAACTTCCTGCGACAGCCCGCGAGCAGTACTTC. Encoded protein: CASSQELPATAREQYF. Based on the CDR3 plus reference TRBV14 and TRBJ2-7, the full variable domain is EAGVTQFPSHSVIEKGQTVTLRCDPISGHDNLYWYRRVMGKEIKFLLHFVKESKQDESGMPNNRFLAERTGGTYSTLKVQPAELEDSGVYFCASSQELPATAREQYFGPGTRLTVT.

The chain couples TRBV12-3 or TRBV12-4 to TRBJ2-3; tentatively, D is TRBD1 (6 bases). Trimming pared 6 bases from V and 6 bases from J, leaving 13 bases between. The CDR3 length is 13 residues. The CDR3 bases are TGTGCCAGCAGACCCGACAGGTTTGATACGCAGTATTTT. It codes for CASRPDRFDTQYF.